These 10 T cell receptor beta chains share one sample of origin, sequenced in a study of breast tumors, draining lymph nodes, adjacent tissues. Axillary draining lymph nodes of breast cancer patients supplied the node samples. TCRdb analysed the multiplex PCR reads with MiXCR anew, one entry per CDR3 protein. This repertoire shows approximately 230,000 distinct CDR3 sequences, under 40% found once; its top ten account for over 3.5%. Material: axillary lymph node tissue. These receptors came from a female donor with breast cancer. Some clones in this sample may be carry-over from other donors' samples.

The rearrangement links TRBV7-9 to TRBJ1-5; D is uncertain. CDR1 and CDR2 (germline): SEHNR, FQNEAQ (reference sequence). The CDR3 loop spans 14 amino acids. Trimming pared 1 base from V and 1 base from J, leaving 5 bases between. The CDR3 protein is CASSLEQSNQPQHF. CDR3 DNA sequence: TGTGCCAGCAGCTTAGAACAGAGCAATCAGCCCCAGCATTTT. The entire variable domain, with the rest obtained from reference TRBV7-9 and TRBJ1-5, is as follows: DTGVSQNPRHKITKRGQNVTFRCDPISEHNRLYWYRQTLGQGPEFLTYFQNEAQLEKSRLLSDRFSAERPKGSFSTLEIQRTEQGDSAMYLCASSLEQSNQPQHFGDGTRLSIL.

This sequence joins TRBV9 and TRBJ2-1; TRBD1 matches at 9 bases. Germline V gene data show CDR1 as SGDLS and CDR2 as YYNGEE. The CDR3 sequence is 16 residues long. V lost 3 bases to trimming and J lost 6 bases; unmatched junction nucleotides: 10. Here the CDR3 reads CASSGRQGGARNEQFF. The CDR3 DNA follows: TGTGCCAGCAGCGGGAGACAGGGGGGCGCCCGCAATGAGCAGTTCTTC.

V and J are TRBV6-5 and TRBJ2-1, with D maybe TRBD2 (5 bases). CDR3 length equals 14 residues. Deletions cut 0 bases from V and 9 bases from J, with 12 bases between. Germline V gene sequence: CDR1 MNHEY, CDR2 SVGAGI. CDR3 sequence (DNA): TGTGCCAGCAGTTACTCTCTACTAGAGAGTGAGCAGTTCTTC. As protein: CASSYSLLESEQFF.

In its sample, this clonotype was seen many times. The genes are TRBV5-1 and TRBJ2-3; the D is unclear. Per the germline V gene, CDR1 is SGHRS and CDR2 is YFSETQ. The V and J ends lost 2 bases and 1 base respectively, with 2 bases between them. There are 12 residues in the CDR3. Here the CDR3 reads CASSFGTDTQYF. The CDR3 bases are TGCGCCAGCAGCTTTGGCACAGATACGCAGTATTTT.

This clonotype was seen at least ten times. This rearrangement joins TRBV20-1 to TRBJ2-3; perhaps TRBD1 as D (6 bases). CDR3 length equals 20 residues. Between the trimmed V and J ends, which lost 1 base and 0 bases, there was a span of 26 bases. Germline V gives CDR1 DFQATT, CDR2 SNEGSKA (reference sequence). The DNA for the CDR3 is TGCAGTGCTAGAGCCTATACCCAACCAGACAGGCGCTCTAGCACAGATACGCAGTATTTT. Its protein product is CSARAYTQPDRRSSTDTQYF.

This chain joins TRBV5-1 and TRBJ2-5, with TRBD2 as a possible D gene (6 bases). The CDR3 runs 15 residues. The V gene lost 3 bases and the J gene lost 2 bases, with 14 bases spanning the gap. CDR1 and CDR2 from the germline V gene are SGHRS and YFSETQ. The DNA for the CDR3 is TGCGCCAGCAGCTGTGGGGGGTCGACTCAAGAGACCCAGTACTTC. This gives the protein CASSCGGSTQETQYF.

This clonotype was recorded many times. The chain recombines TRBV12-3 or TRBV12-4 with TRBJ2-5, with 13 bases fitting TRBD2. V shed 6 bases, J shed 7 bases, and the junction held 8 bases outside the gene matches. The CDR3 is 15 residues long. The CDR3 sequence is CASSLGTSGKGTQYF. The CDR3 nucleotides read TGTGCCAGCAGCCTAGGGACTAGCGGGAAGGGGACCCAGTACTTC.

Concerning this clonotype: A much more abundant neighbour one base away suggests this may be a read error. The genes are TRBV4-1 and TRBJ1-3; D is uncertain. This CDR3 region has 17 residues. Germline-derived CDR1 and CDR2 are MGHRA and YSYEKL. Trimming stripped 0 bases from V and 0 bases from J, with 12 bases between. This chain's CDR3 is CASSQDSAPLSGNTIYF. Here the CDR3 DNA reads TGCGCCAGCAGCCAAGATTCGGCACCGCTCTCTGGAAACACCATATATTTT.

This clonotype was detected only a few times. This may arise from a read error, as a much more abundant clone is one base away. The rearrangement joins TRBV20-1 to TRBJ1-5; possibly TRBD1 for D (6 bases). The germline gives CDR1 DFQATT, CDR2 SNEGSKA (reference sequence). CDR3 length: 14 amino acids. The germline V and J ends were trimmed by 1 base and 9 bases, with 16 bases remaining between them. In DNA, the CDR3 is TGCAGTGCTAGAGTCCCAGGGGTACGGCCGCCCCAGCATTTT. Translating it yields CSARVPGVRPPQHF.

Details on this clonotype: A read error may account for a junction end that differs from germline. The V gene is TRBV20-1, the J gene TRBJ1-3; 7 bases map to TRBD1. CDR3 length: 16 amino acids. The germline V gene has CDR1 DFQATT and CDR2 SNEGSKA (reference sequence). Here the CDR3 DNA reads TGCAATGCCCTGAGCGTCCGACAGGGCTCTGAAAACACCATATATTTT. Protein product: CNALSVRQGSENTIYF.